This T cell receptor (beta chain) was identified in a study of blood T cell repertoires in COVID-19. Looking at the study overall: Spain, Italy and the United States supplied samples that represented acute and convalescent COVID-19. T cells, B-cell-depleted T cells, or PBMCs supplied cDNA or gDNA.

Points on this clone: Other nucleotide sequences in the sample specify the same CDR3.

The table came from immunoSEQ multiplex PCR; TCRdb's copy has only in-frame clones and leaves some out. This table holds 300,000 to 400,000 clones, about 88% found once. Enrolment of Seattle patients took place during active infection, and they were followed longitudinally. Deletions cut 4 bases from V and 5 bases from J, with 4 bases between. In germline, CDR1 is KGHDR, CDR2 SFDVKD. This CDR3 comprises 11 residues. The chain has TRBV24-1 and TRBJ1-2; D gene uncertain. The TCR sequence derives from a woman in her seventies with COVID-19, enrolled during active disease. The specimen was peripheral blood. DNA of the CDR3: TGTGCCACCAGTGACGGGTATGGCTACACCTTC. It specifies CATSDGYGYTF.